This T cell receptor (beta chain) was found in a study of read filtering for tumor transcriptome and immune sequencing. Study as a whole: Among patients, approximately 17 were male and around 14 female, aged roughly 45 to 90 (mean roughly 64). R-ISS stage counts were eight or nine for I, around 17 for II, six or seven for III. IR-seq gave about 3.5 to 10.27 million TCR reads per sample; RNA-seq gave roughly 80 to 1,300. After DNase treatment, RNA was made into whole-transcriptome libraries.

From about 400 ng of RNA, a library with molecular barcoded alpha/delta and beta/gamma adaptors was made. TCRdb re-called the reads with MiXCR, one entry per CDR3 protein. The repertoire holds tens of thousands of distinct CDR3 sequences, with about 22% as singletons. In its sample, this clonotype is medium-sized. With V trimmed by 1 base and J by 8 bases, 16 bases remained unmatched. Germline V gives CDR1 DFQATT, CDR2 SNEGSKA (reference sequence). The CDR3 totals 17 residues. This TCR was recovered from a donor at least 40 years old with multiple myeloma. Source material: a population of CD138-negative cells sorted from bone marrow. The chain recombines TRBV20-1 with TRBJ2-3, with TRBD2 matching over 9 bases. CDR3 nucleotide sequence: TGCAGTGCTAGAGTAGAGGGAGGACTAGCGCGGCAGGGTACGCAGTATTTT. Its protein product is CSARVEGGLARQGTQYF.